The 5 T cell receptor beta chains below were found in one sample sequenced in a study of memory CD4+ T cells and cytomegalovirus serostatus. Sequencing was performed with immunoSEQ multiplex PCR; in TCRdb, only in-frame clones are kept and a portion is missing. The sample includes 50,000 to 75,000 clones, roughly 80% of them seen just once. Single viable CD3+CD4+CD8-CD45RO+ cells were sorted as the memory CD4+ T cells. The sample was memory CD4+ T cells from blood. These receptors were taken from an adult in good health and CMV-seronegative.

The chain employs TRBV18 and TRBJ2-7; 9 bases line up with TRBD1. The germline gives CDR1 KGHSH, CDR2 LQKENI. This CDR3 has 15 amino acids. V shed 6 bases, J shed 2 bases, and the junction held 8 bases outside the gene matches. CDR3 in DNA: TGTGCCAGCTCGCAGGGACAGGGCCGCACCTACGAGCAGTACTTC. Protein product: CASSQGQGRTYEQYF.

V is TRBV4-2 and J is TRBJ2-3; D perhaps matches TRBD2 (5 bases). The CDR3 runs to 15 residues. Germline V lookup: CDR1 LGHNA, CDR2 YNFKEQ. Trimming took 4 bases from V and 3 from J, leaving 14 bases between them. The CDR3 region is CASSRETIATDTQYF. The CDR3 bases are TGTGCCAGCAGCCGAGAGACTATTGCAACAGATACGCAGTATTTT.

The chain carries TRBV5-1 and TRBJ2-3, with D possibly being TRBD2 (6 bases). The CDR3 contains 15 residues. Germline CDR1 is SGHRS and CDR2 is YFSETQ. V lost 5 bases, J lost 2 bases, and 15 bases lay in between. CDR3 DNA sequence: TGCGCCAGCAGAAATCGGGGACTTATCACAGATACGCAGTATTTT. Its translation is CASRNRGLITDTQYF. Full variable domain (missing parts from reference TRBV5-1 and TRBJ2-3): KAGVTQTPRYLIKTRGQQVTLSCSPISGHRSVSWYQQTPGQGLQFLFEYFSETQRNKGNFPGRFSGRQFSNSRSEMNVSTLELGDSALYLCASRNRGLITDTQYFGPGTRLTVL.

The chain joins TRBV18 to TRBJ1-1, with D possibly matching TRBD1 (6 bases). Trimming pared 2 bases from V and 5 bases from J, leaving 21 bases between. The CDR3 is made up of 17 amino acids. Germline V lookup: CDR1 KGHSH, CDR2 LQKENI. The chain's CDR3 is CASSPRLSRGGWTEAFF. The CDR3 coding sequence is TGTGCCAGCTCACCAAGATTATCCAGGGGCGGATGGACTGAAGCTTTCTTT.

A few counts support this clone. This chain uses TRBV30 with TRBJ1-1; 7 bases are shared with TRBD1. The germline V gene encodes CDR1 GTSNPN and CDR2 SVGIG (reference sequence). V lost 5 bases and J lost 4; bases outside the gene matches: 10. CDR3 size: 14 residues. CDR3 nucleotides: TGTGCCTGGGGACAGGTCCCTTTAGGCACTGAAGCTTTCTTT. Translated: CAWGQVPLGTEAFF.